Below are 16 T cell receptor beta chains sequenced from a single sample in a study of regulatory T cells in long-lasting Graves disease. Libraries of TCR beta came from iRepertoire HTBI primers plus Arm-PCR of CDR3 regions. MiXCR, applied by TCRdb to the multiplex PCR reads, yields one record per CDR3 protein. The table records 400,000 to 550,000 distinct CDR3 sequences, about 15% of them present only once. As to time point: newly diagnosed GD, antithyroid drugs for less than 3 months. The TCR library was made from RNA extracted from PBMCs. These data also featured in a second study, about T cells in Graves' hyperthyroidism and ophthalmopathy.

Sequencing was performed on peripheral blood mononuclear cells (PBMCs), taken at new diagnosis, from a patient treated with antithyroid drugs. The receptor source for this set is a woman in her twenties or thirties with Graves disease.

The gene calls are TRBV7-8 and TRBJ2-7; the D is unclear. The V gene lost 5 bases and the J gene lost 2 bases, with 22 bases spanning the gap. The CDR3 runs to 17 residues. CDR1 is SGHVS and CDR2 is FQNEAQ in the germline V gene. The CDR3 sequence: CASSPSPAVRVTYEQYF. The DNA of the CDR3 is TGTGCCAGCAGCCCATCCCCGGCGGTCAGAGTTACCTACGAGCAGTACTTC.

The chain carries TRBV5-1 and TRBJ2-1; 11 bases match TRBD2. This CDR3 spans 15 amino acids. CDR1 SGHRS and CDR2 YFSETQ come from the germline V gene. V gave up 2 bases and J gave up 6 bases; unmatched junction bases: 4. Here the CDR3 DNA reads TGCGCCAGCAGCTTCGGTAGCGGGAGGGGCAATGAGCAGTTCTTC. Translating it yields CASSFGSGRGNEQFF.

At least ten counts were recorded for this clonotype. A read error may account for a junction end that differs from germline. The chain employs TRBV12-3 or TRBV12-4 and TRBJ1-2, with D unclear. The CDR3 covers 16 residues. In nucleotides, the CDR3 is TGTGCCAGTAGTTTAAATCGGGCAGGCCTCGTGTATGGCTACACCTTC. Its translation: CASSLNRAGLVYGYTF.

In its sample, this clonotype was seen many times. The gene calls are TRBV6-1 and TRBJ2-1, with 9 bases fitting TRBD1. The CDR3 totals 15 residues. V lost 6 bases to trimming and J lost 4 bases; unmatched junction nucleotides: 7. Germline-derived CDR1 and CDR2 are MNHNS and SASEGT. CDR3 protein: CASSFGQGIYNEQFF. The DNA for the CDR3 is TGTGCCAGCAGCTTTGGACAGGGGATATACAATGAGCAGTTCTTC.

At least ten counts were recorded for this clonotype. The rearrangement joins TRBV5-1 to TRBJ2-1; the match to TRBD2 covers 9 bases. The V gene's germline CDR1 is SGHRS and CDR2 YFSETQ. This CDR3 is 16 amino acids long. The V and J ends lost 4 bases and 7 bases, in that order; junction bases with no gene match: 12. The DNA of the CDR3 is TGCGCCAGCAGCAAGAGTTCCTCGCTAGCGGGGAATGAGCAGTTCTTC. It yields the protein CASSKSSSLAGNEQFF.

Details on this clonotype: Mismatch with germline at one junction end may stem from a read error. The genes are TRBV28 and TRBJ2-1; 7 nucleotides match TRBD2. The germline V gene has CDR1 MDHEN and CDR2 SYDVKM. The CDR3 runs 14 residues. The CDR3 spells CTSIEAGAWREQFF. CDR3 coding DNA: TGTACCAGCATAGAGGCGGGAGCATGGCGAGAGCAGTTCTTC.

The gene calls are TRBV18 and TRBJ2-1; no clear D. This CDR3 comprises 16 residues. Germline V gene sequence: CDR1 KGHSH, CDR2 LQKENI. V gave up 3 bases and J gave up 1 base, with 13 bases separating them. Written as DNA, the CDR3 is TGTGCCAGCTCACCTTCTTCGGGCAAATCCTACAATGAGCAGTTCTTC. Amino acid sequence: CASSPSSGKSYNEQFF.

This sequence joins TRBV24-1 and TRBJ2-3; tentatively, D is TRBD1 or TRBD2 (5 bases each). The length of the CDR3 is 14 residues. From germline, CDR1 is KGHDR and CDR2 SFDVKD. The germline V and J ends were trimmed by 0 bases and 4 bases, with 7 bases remaining between them. CDR3 protein: CATSDLGGADTQYF. The CDR3 DNA reads TGTGCCACCAGTGATTTGGGGGGAGCAGATACGCAGTATTTT.

This clonotype was seen many times. The V gene is TRBV20-1, the J gene TRBJ2-7, with 7 bases fitting TRBD2. Trimming removed 2 bases from V and 0 bases from J; junction bases left unmatched: 4. The CDR3 loop spans 14 amino acids. Germline CDR1 DFQATT, CDR2 SNEGSKA (reference sequence). The CDR3 spells CSARPGGSSYEQYF. The CDR3 region has the DNA TGCAGTGCTAGACCGGGCGGGAGCTCCTACGAGCAGTACTTC.

The CDR3 DNA reads TGTGCCAGCAGTATCCTGGGGAATACGCAGTATTTT. Translated: CASSILGNTQYF. The J gene is TRBJ2-3, the V gene TRBV27; D gene ambiguous. Germline loops: CDR1 MNHEY, CDR2 SMNVEV (reference sequence). The V and J ends lost 5 bases and 7 bases respectively, with 10 bases between them. The CDR3 contains 12 residues.

This clonotype was recorded many times. The chain employs TRBV6-2 or TRBV6-3 and TRBJ2-1; possibly TRBD2 for D (6 bases). The CDR3 length is 12 residues. CDR1 and CDR2 (germline): MNHEY, SVGEGT. The V gene lost 3 bases and the J gene lost 9 bases, with 9 bases spanning the gap. CDR3: CASSYMGGEQFF. The CDR3 region has the DNA TGTGCCAGCAGTTATATGGGGGGTGAGCAGTTCTTC.

This chain uses TRBV14 with TRBJ2-1; the match to TRBD2 covers 9 bases. Trimming removed 0 bases from V and 0 bases from J; junction bases left unmatched: 9. The CDR3 totals 19 residues. Germline-derived CDR1 and CDR2 are SGHDN and FVKESK. The CDR3 here is CASSQDGGRAVSSYNEQFF. The CDR3 DNA follows: TGTGCCAGCAGCCAAGATGGCGGGAGGGCCGTCAGCTCCTACAATGAGCAGTTCTTC.

This clonotype was found many times. The chain joins TRBV4-1 to TRBJ2-5; 9 bases line up with TRBD2. This CDR3 contains 15 residues. V dropped 5 bases and J dropped 0; count of bases not matched to a gene: 4. Germline loops: CDR1 MGHRA, CDR2 YSYEKL. This CDR3 is CASSILAGNQETQYF. The CDR3 DNA is TGCGCCAGCAGCATTCTAGCGGGAAACCAAGAGACCCAGTACTTC.

This clonotype has just a few counts. V is TRBV5-1 and J is TRBJ2-2; 7 bases are shared with TRBD2. The CDR3 spans 15 residues. Germline assignment: CDR1 SGHRS and CDR2 YFSETQ. V gave up 5 bases and J gave up 3 bases; unmatched junction bases: 7. The CDR3 is CASRVAGVDTGELFF. Here the CDR3 DNA reads TGCGCCAGCAGGGTGGCGGGAGTTGACACCGGGGAGCTGTTTTTT.

At least ten counts were recorded for this clonotype. The chain carries TRBV24-1 and TRBJ2-3; D is ambiguous. This CDR3 contains 17 residues. Germline CDR1 KGHDR, CDR2 SFDVKD. Trimming took off 4 bases at V and 1 base at J, with 17 bases between the two ends. CDR3 DNA: TGTGCCACCAGTGACCCGGTTTCCCCCAGCGGCACAGATACGCAGTATTTT. Its translation: CATSDPVSPSGTDTQYF.

This clonotype appeared a few times. The V gene is TRBV20-1, the J gene TRBJ2-2, with 8 bases that match TRBD1. This CDR3 comprises 17 residues. Germline CDR1 is DFQATT and CDR2 is SNEGSKA (reference sequence). The ends lost 0 bases at V and 0 bases at J; junction bases unmatched: 6. CDR3 loop: CSARDPVDRANTGELFF. For the CDR3, the DNA is TGCAGTGCTAGAGATCCCGTGGACAGGGCGAACACCGGGGAGCTGTTTTTT.